This TCR beta chain was profiled in a study of blood T cell repertoires in COVID-19. The CDR3 extends over 14 amino acids. CDR1 and CDR2 from the germline V gene are MGHDK and SYGVNS. Trimming removed 8 bases from V and 8 bases from J; junction bases left unmatched: 14. Living in 24 US areas, the participants were between roughly 18 and 89 years of age. Here immunoSEQ multiplex PCR was the method, and the copy in TCRdb shows in-frame clones only, minus some. The table lists hundreds of thousands of clones, 83% of them singletons. V and J are TRBV25-1 and TRBJ1-2; 7 nucleotides match TRBD1. The specimen was PBMCs or T cells enriched from blood (not recorded which). The sequence came from a woman aged 40 to 50 who had been exposed to COVID-19. The CDR3 is CASGKGQSVTGYTF. The CDR3 nucleotides are TGTGCCAGCGGAAAGGGACAGTCGGTCACGGGCTACACCTTC.